The subject of this entry is one TCR beta chain. Assay used: immunoSEQ multiplex PCR; TCRdb lists only in-frame clones, some missing. The sample holds more than 15,000 clones, approximately 90% seen once. The data belong to a study of control samples from healthy donors and cancer patients. The TCR sequence derives from a woman aged 55-75 years with head and neck cancer. Input material: PBMCs.

The CDR3 loop reads CASSSEDRVKLDEQFF. The CDR3 DNA reads as TGTGCCAGCAGTTCGGAGGACAGGGTGAAGTTAGATGAGCAGTTCTTC. The rearrangement uses TRBV6-5 and TRBJ2-1, with TRBD1 identical over 8 bases. This CDR3 comprises 16 residues. CDR1 and CDR2 from the germline V gene are MNHEY and SVGAGI. With V trimmed by 4 bases and J by 8 bases, 13 bases remained unmatched.